These T cell receptor beta chains were read from a single sample in a study of T cell clonotyping in hematopoietic cell transplantation. Using immunoSEQ multiplex PCR, the repertoire was profiled, and TCRdb retains in-frame clones only, with some absent. The data hold 40,000 to 45,000 clones, with around 94% observed a single time. The sample was peripheral blood mononuclear cells. These receptors came from a woman in her fifties or sixties in good health. Some clones in this sample may be carry-over from other donors' samples. Both conserved end residues are part of each CDR3. The order of the fields is V gene, J gene, D gene, CDR3 protein, CDR3 DNA. The D gene is left open where the match is weak.

v_gene: TRBV7-9
j_gene: TRBJ2-2
d_gene: .
CDR3aa: CASSLEAATGELFF
CDR3nt: TGTGCCAGCAGCTTAGAGGCAGCAACCGGGGAGCTGTTTTTT

v_gene: TRBV10-3
j_gene: TRBJ2-5
d_gene: .
CDR3aa: CAISETGLVETQYF
CDR3nt: TGTGCCATCAGTGAAACAGGGCTGGTAGAGACCCAGTACTTC

v_gene: TRBV19
j_gene: TRBJ2-5
d_gene: TRBD2
CDR3aa: CASTQRGAETQYF
CDR3nt: TGTGCCAGTACTCAGCGGGGGGCGGAGACCCAGTACTTC

v_gene: TRBV4-2
j_gene: TRBJ1-4
d_gene: TRBD1
CDR3aa: CASSQDARDRGIPEKLFF
CDR3nt: TGTGCCAGCAGCCAAGACGCCCGGGACAGGGGAATCCCTGAAAAACTGTTTTTT

v_gene: TRBV9
j_gene: TRBJ1-6
d_gene: .
CDR3aa: CASSVGADVAIYNSPLHF
CDR3nt: TGTGCCAGCAGCGTAGGAGCCGACGTGGCGATCTATAATTCACCCCTCCACTTT

v_gene: TRBV6-1
j_gene: TRBJ1-2
d_gene: .
CDR3aa: CASTPVVGSGYTF
CDR3nt: TGTGCCAGCACCCCGGTCGTGGGAAGCGGCTACACCTTC

v_gene: TRBV28
j_gene: TRBJ2-3
d_gene: .
CDR3aa: CASSRLRGAGTQYF
CDR3nt: TGTGCCAGCAGCCGGCTGCGGGGTGCTGGTACGCAGTATTTT

v_gene: TRBV5-1
j_gene: TRBJ1-2
d_gene: TRBD1
CDR3aa: CASSFEGARGGYTF
CDR3nt: TGCGCCAGCAGCTTTGAGGGGGCAAGGGGAGGCTACACCTTC

v_gene: TRBV28
j_gene: TRBJ2-4
d_gene: .
CDR3aa: CASTLRLAKNIQYF
CDR3nt: TGTGCCAGCACGCTCAGGCTAGCCAAAAACATTCAGTACTTC

v_gene: TRBV4-3
j_gene: TRBJ1-1
d_gene: .
CDR3aa: CASSRSRGSNTEAFF
CDR3nt: TGCGCCAGCAGCCGCAGCAGGGGATCCAACACTGAAGCTTTCTTT